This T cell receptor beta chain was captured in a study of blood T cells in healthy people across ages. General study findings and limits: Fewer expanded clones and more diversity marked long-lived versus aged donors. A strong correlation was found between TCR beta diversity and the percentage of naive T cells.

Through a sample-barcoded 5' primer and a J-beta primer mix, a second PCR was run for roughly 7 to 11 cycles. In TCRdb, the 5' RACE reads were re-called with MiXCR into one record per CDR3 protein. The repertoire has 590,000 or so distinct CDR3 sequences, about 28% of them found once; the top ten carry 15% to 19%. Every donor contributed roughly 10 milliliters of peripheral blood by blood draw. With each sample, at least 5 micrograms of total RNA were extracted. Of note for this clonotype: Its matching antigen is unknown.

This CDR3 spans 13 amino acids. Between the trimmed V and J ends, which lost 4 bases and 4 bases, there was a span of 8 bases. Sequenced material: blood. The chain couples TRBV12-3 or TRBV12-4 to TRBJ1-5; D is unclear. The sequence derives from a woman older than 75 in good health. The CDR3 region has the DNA TGTGCCAGCAGTTCGACGGAGAATCAGCCCCAGCATTTT. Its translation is CASSSTENQPQHF.